Given below is one T cell receptor beta chain in context. Its antigen is currently unknown. The donors were all European-descended. Each donor gave roughly 29 ml of EDTA blood. Thawed PBMCs underwent magnetic negative selection for CD4+ T cells. About 95% CD4+ purity was typical by flow cytometry. This sample stems from a study of untreated major depressive disorder. Whole-study findings and limits: TRBV05-01 (Vbeta 5.1) usage was higher in CD4+ T cells of depressed patients than controls.

J lost 0 bases, V lost 1 base, and 6 bases had no gene match. The CDR3 is 16 residues long. CDR1 and CDR2 from the germline V gene are SGHRS and YFSETQ. Only in-frame clones appear in the TCRdb table, and some are missing; sequencing was by immunoSEQ multiplex PCR. The sample gives 10,000 to 15,000 clones, around 90% of which show up once; about 1.7% is in the top ten. The rearrangement links TRBV5-1 to TRBJ2-7; 8 positions match TRBD1. Material for sequencing was CD4+ T cells from PBMCs. The origin of this receptor is a woman in her thirties with major depressive disorder. In nucleotides, the CDR3 is TGCGCCAGCAGCTTGCTCCCGGACAGGGCCTCCTACGAGCAGTACTTC. It codes for CASSLLPDRASYEQYF.